This TCR beta chain was recorded in a study of T cell changes during pregnancy in multiple sclerosis. Germline CDR1 PRHDT, CDR2 FYEKMQ (reference sequence). The CDR3 sequence is 16 residues long. Trimming removed 4 bases from V and 7 bases from J; junction bases left unmatched: 7. Data came from immunoSEQ multiplex PCR; TCRdb stores just in-frame clones and leaves some out. The sample lists around 84,000 clones, nearly 95% occurring once. This TCR came from a female donor in good health, enrolled as a control in a pregnancy study. Material: peripheral blood, obtained in the second trimester of pregnancy. The V and J genes are TRBV13 and TRBJ2-1; TRBD2 matches at 13 bases. The CDR3 loop is CASSSIGTSGANEQFF. For the CDR3, the DNA is TGTGCCAGCAGCTCTATAGGGACTAGCGGGGCGAATGAGCAGTTCTTC.